The 7 T cell receptor beta chains below come from one sample, sequenced in a study of blood T cell repertoires in COVID-19. Generated by immunoSEQ multiplex PCR, the TCRdb table keeps only in-frame clones and is missing some. The table includes some 150,000 clones, roughly 81% detected once. The sequencing sample was made of peripheral blood. All receptors derive from a human donor with acute or convalescent COVID-19. The donor label of this sample is uncertain.

The CDR3 protein is CATSRPPAGAREQFF. In DNA form, the CDR3 reads TGTGCCACCAGCAGACCCCCGGCGGGGGCCCGTGAGCAGTTCTTC. The V call is TRBV15, the J call TRBJ2-1; maybe TRBD2 (7 bases). The germline CDR1 and CDR2 sequences are LNHNV and YYDKDF (reference sequence). This CDR3 has 15 residues. The ends were cut back, 2 bases at V and 9 bases at J, with 17 bases in the middle.

The V and J genes are TRBV10-3 and TRBJ2-7, with TRBD1 matching over 10 bases. With V trimmed by 6 bases and J by 5 bases, 4 bases remained unmatched. CDR3 length: 13 residues. Per the germline V gene, CDR1 is ENHRY and CDR2 is SYGVKD. Here the CDR3 reads CAISWTGGNEQYV. The CDR3, as DNA: TGTGCCATCAGCTGGACAGGGGGAAACGAGCAGTACGTC.

This chain uses TRBV11-1 with TRBJ2-1; possible D gene TRBD1, 5 bases. V was clipped by 1 base and J by 6 bases, with 13 bases between them. The CDR3 loop spans 15 amino acids. The germline CDR1 and CDR2 sequences are SGHAT and FQDESV (reference sequence). The CDR3 nucleotides are TGTGCCAGCAGCTTAGTGGGTTCAAGGGGCAATGAGCAGTTCTTC. It is translated as CASSLVGSRGNEQFF.

The chain links TRBV3-1 (or the pseudogene TRBV3-2) to TRBJ1-4; D gene ambiguous. Germline V lookup: CDR1 LGHDT, CDR2 YNNKEL (reference sequence). Trimming stripped 11 bases from V and 7 bases from J, with 14 bases between. There are 12 residues in the CDR3. CDR3 nucleotides: TGTGCCTCCGGAGGACTGAGTGAAAAACTGTTTTTT. Its protein is CASGGLSEKLFF.

V is TRBV7-9 and J is TRBJ2-3, with a possible D match to TRBD1 (6 bases). Trimming removed 5 bases from V and 2 bases from J, with 14 bases in between. The CDR3 totals 15 residues. Per germline, CDR1 SEHNR and CDR2 FQNEAQ (reference sequence). CDR3 in DNA: TGTGCCAGCAGCACCACAGGGTTTCTCACAGATACGCAGTATTTT. It is translated as CASSTTGFLTDTQYF.

The J gene is TRBJ1-2, the V gene TRBV10-3; 7 nucleotides align to TRBD1. The V segment lost 0 bases and the J segment 6 bases; nucleotides outside the gene matches: 7. CDR3 length equals 15 residues. CDR1 and CDR2 from the germline V gene are ENHRY and SYGVKD. This CDR3 is CAISESAGGWNGYTF. The DNA of the CDR3 is TGTGCCATCAGTGAGTCGGCAGGGGGATGGAATGGCTACACCTTC.

V is TRBV3-1 (or the pseudogene TRBV3-2) and J is TRBJ1-4; no clear D. Germline CDR1 and CDR2: LGHDT and YNNKEL (reference sequence). The CDR3 is 14 residues long. Trimming left V 0 bases short and J 8 bases short, with 10 bases between. For the CDR3, the DNA is TGTGCCAGCAGCCAAGAGACAAAGACCGAAAAACTGTTTTTT. It yields the protein CASSQETKTEKLFF.